These 10 T cell receptor beta chains share one sample of origin, sequenced in a study of blood T cell repertoires in COVID-19. Measured with immunoSEQ multiplex PCR; TCRdb has only the in-frame clones, and not every one. The repertoire holds 88,000 or so clones, with around nine tenths as singletons. Specimen: peripheral blood. These receptors came from a man in his 60s with acute or convalescent COVID-19.

The CDR3 DNA follows: TGTGCCAGTAGGTTAGGACAGGGGCTGGCTGAAGCTTTCTTT. It yields the protein CASRLGQGLAEAFF. This rearrangement joins TRBV19 to TRBJ1-1; 9 bases map to TRBD1. Germline V gene lookup returns CDR1 LNHDA and CDR2 SQIVND (reference sequence). CDR3 size: 14 residues. V gave up 6 bases and J gave up 6 bases; unmatched junction bases: 8.

This chain connects TRBV29-1 to TRBJ2-4; TRBD1 might be the D (5 bases). V lost 6 bases, J lost 0 bases, and 12 bases lay in between. The CDR3 extends over 14 amino acids. Germline lookup yields CDR1 SQVTM and CDR2 ANQGSEA. This CDR3 is CSVRQNLAKNIQYF. The CDR3 DNA sequence: TGCAGCGTCCGACAGAACCTAGCCAAAAACATTCAGTACTTC.

V and J are TRBV5-1 and TRBJ2-1, with a weak D call TRBD2 (6 bases). The germline CDR1 and CDR2 sequences are SGHRS and YFSETQ. CDR3 length equals 13 residues. The V and J ends lost 1 base and 8 bases respectively, with 10 bases between them. CDR3 protein: CASSLSGEDEQFF. Written as DNA, the CDR3 is TGCGCCAGCAGCTTGTCTGGGGAGGATGAGCAGTTCTTC.

This sequence joins TRBV10-1 and TRBJ2-1; TRBD2 agrees at 14 bases. This CDR3 spans 16 amino acids. V lost 5 bases, J lost 6 bases, and 6 bases stayed unmatched. Germline lookup yields CDR1 WNHNN and CDR2 SYGVQD (reference sequence). Written as DNA, the CDR3 is TGCGCCAGCAGTTTAGGGACTAGCGGGAGAAGCAATGAGCAGTTCTTC. This codes for CASSLGTSGRSNEQFF.

This clone was seen a single time. This chain connects TRBV7-3 to TRBJ1-4; D gene uncertain. This CDR3 comprises 13 residues. V was trimmed by 2 bases and J by 7 bases, leaving 8 bases between them. CDR1 SGHTA and CDR2 FQGTGA come from the germline V gene. The CDR3 protein is CASSLGEGEKLFF. CDR3 nucleotides: TGTGCCAGCAGCTTAGGGGAGGGTGAAAAACTGTTTTTT. Full variable domain (missing parts from reference TRBV7-3 and TRBJ1-4): GAGVSQTPSNKVTEKGKYVELRCDPISGHTALYWYRQSLGQGPEFLIYFQGTGAADDSGLPNDRFFAVRPEGSVSTLKIQRTERGDSAVYLCASSLGEGEKLFFGSGTQLSVL.

V gene TRBV19 combines with J gene TRBJ1-1, with 7 nucleotides matching TRBD1. Trimming took 6 bases from V and 2 from J; bases not matched to a gene: 15. The CDR3 covers 17 residues. CDR1 is LNHDA and CDR2 is SQIVND in the germline V gene (reference sequence). Written as DNA, the CDR3 is TGTGCCAGTAGAAACCGAAGGACAGGTTCGCCTAACACTGAAGCTTTCTTT. The encoded protein is CASRNRRTGSPNTEAFF. Variable domain in full (rest from reference TRBV19 and TRBJ1-1): DGGITQSPKYLFRKEGQNVTLSCEQNLNHDAMYWYRQDPGQGLRLIYYSQIVNDFQKGDIAEGYSVSREKKESFPLTVTSAQKNPTAFYLCASRNRRTGSPNTEAFFGQGTRLTVV.

The gene calls are TRBV10-3 and TRBJ2-7; 9 bases map to TRBD1. This CDR3 is built from 13 residues. Germline lookup yields CDR1 ENHRY and CDR2 SYGVKD. V was pared by 7 bases and J by 3 bases, with 4 bases of the junction left unmatched. The CDR3 DNA is TGTGCCATCACCCCGGACAGGGGCTACGAGCAGTACTTC. Translating gives CAITPDRGYEQYF.

V and J are TRBV5-8 and TRBJ2-1; a possible D gene is TRBD1 (5 bases). V lost 4 bases and J 9 bases, leaving 20 bases between the germline ends. Germline CDR1 reads SGHTS; CDR2 reads YDEGEE. The CDR3 covers 15 residues. The CDR3 is CASSPDVKGVSEQFF. In DNA form, the CDR3 reads TGTGCCAGCAGCCCGGACGTGAAAGGGGTTTCTGAGCAGTTCTTC. Supplemented by reference TRBV5-8 and TRBJ2-1, the full variable domain reads EAGVTQSPTHLIKTRGQQATLRCSPISGHTSVYWYQQALGLGLQFLLWYDEGEERNRGNFPPRFSGRQFPNYSSELNVNALELEDSALYLCASSPDVKGVSEQFFGPGTRLTVL.

V usage is TRBV6-5 and J usage is TRBJ1-6; D remains ambiguous. Germline values: CDR1 MNHEY, CDR2 SVGAGI. The CDR3 runs 13 residues. Trimming took 10 bases from V and 8 from J, leaving 15 bases between them. The CDR3 reads CAIGAEVYSPLHF. The CDR3 nucleotides are TGTGCCATTGGCGCAGAGGTATATTCACCCCTCCACTTT.

The gene calls are TRBV11-2 and TRBJ2-1, with D perhaps TRBD2 (6 bases). Trimming shortened V by 5 bases and J by 4 bases, and 15 bases separated the two germline ends. From germline, CDR1 is SGHAT and CDR2 FQNNGV. There are 15 residues in the CDR3. The CDR3 loop is CASSPLAGSYNEQFF. CDR3 nucleotides: TGTGCCAGCAGCCCTCTTGCGGGATCTTACAATGAGCAGTTCTTC. Full variable domain (rest looked up from reference TRBV11-2 and TRBJ2-1): EAGVAQSPRYKIIEKRQSVAFWCNPISGHATLYWYQQILGQGPKLLIQFQNNGVVDDSQLPKDRFSAERLKGVDSTLKIQPAKLEDSAVYLCASSPLAGSYNEQFFGPGTRLTVL.